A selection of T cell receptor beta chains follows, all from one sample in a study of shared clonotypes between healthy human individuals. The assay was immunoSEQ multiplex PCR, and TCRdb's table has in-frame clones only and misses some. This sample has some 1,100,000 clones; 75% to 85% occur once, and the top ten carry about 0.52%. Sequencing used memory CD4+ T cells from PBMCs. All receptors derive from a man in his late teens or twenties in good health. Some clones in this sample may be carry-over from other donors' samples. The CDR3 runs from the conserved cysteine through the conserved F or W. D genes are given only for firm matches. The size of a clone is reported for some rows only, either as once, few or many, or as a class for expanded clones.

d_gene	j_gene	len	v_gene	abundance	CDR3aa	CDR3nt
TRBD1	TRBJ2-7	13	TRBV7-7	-	CASSPETGDEQYF	TGTGCCAGCAGCCCGGAGACAGGGGACGAGCAGTACTTC
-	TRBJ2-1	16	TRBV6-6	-	CASRRLPLGASNEQFF	TGTGCCAGCAGACGCCTCCCCCTAGGAGCGTCGAATGAGCAGTTCTTC
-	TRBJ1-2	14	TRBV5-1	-	CASSLVAENYGYTF	TGCGCCAGCAGCTTGGTGGCAGAGAACTATGGCTACACCTTC
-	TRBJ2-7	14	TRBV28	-	CASSTRALSYEQYF	TGTGCCAGCAGCACCCGGGCCTTATCCTACGAGCAGTACTTC
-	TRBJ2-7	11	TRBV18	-	CASSQGNEQYF	TGTGCCAGCTCACAGGGGAACGAGCAGTACTTC
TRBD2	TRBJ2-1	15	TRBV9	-	CASSSRAGVRNEQFF	TGTGCCAGCAGCAGCCGGGCGGGAGTAAGGAATGAGCAGTTCTTC
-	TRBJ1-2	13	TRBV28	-	CASSGAGVYGYTF	TGTGCCAGCAGCGGGGCAGGGGTCTATGGCTACACCTTC
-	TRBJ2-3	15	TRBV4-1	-	CASSQVVAGTDTQYF	TGCGCCAGCAGCCAAGTAGTAGCGGGCACAGATACGCAGTATTTT
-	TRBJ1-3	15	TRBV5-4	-	CASSLARAELDTIYF	TGTGCCAGCAGCTTGGCGCGGGCCGAGTTAGACACCATATATTTT
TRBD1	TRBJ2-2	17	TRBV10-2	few	CASSDSGTGGNTGELFF	TGCGCCAGCAGTGACTCCGGGACAGGGGGGAACACCGGGGAGCTGTTTTTT
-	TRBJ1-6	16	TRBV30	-	CAWSVAGQMYNSPLHF	TGTGCCTGGAGTGTAGCCGGGCAAATGTATAATTCACCCCTCCACTTT
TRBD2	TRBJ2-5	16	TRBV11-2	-	CASSPNGGSLQETQYF	TGTGCCAGCAGCCCTAACGGCGGGAGCCTCCAAGAGACCCAGTACTTC
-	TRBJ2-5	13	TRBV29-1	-	CSVGGPGGETQYF	TGCAGCGTTGGCGGTCCAGGGGGGGAGACCCAGTACTTC